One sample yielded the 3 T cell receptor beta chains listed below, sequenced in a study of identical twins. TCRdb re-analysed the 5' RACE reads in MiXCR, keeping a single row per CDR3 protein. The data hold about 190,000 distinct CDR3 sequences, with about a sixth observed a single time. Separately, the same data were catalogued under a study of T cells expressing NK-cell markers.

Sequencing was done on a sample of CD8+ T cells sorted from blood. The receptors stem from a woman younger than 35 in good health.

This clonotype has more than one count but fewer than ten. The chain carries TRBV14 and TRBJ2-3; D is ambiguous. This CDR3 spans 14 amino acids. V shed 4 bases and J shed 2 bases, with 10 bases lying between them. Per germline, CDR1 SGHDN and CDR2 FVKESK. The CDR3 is CASSLGRHTDTQYF. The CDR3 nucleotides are TGTGCCAGCAGCCTCGGACGGCACACAGATACGCAGTATTTT.

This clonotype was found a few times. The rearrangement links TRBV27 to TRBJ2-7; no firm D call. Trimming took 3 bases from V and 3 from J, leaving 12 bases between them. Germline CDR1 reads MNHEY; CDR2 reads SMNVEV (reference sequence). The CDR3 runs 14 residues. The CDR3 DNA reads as TGTGCCAGCAGTTTCCAGGCAAGGGACTACGAGCAGTACTTC. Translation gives CASSFQARDYEQYF.

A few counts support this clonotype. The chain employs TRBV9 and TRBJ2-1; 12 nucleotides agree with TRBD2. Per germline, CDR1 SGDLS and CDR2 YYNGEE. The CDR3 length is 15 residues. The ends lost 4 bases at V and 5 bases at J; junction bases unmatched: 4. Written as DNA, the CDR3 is TGTGCCAGCAGCCCTAGCGGGGGGGCTGACAATGAGCAGTTCTTC. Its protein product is CASSPSGGADNEQFF.